This T cell receptor (beta chain) comes out of a study of blood T cell repertoires in COVID-19. This CDR3 comprises 13 residues. In germline, CDR1 is SNHLY, CDR2 FYNNEI. Trimming cost V 7 bases and J 0 bases, with 7 bases left between them. Clones were sequenced by immunoSEQ multiplex PCR, and TCRdb holds only the in-frame ones, with some missing. The table lists 170,000 or so clones, about nine tenths of them singletons. This clone was detected only a few times. The origin of this receptor is a woman under 30 who had recovered from COVID-19. The sample taken for sequencing was PBMCs or T cells enriched from blood (not recorded which). This chain uses TRBV2 with TRBJ1-5; a possible D gene is TRBD1 (6 bases). CDR3 region: CASKGDSNQPQHF. The CDR3 DNA follows: TGTGCCAGCAAGGGGGATAGCAATCAGCCCCAGCATTTT.